This entry describes one T cell receptor (beta chain). This receptor's antigen is unknown. Per-base qualities were not stored, and no clone one base away is much larger. This specimen belongs to a study of blood T cell repertoires in COVID-19 (dated by TCRdb to 2018 to 2020). Looking at the study overall: Samples from collaborators originated in the United States, Italy and Spain and spanned both the acute and convalescent phases of COVID-19. The material from the prospective study consisted of cDNA or gDNA derived from T cells, B-cell-depleted T cells, or PBMCs. Subjects who had been exposed to COVID-19, were actively infected with it, or had recovered from it provided the deeply sampled blood TCRbeta repertoires that made up the dataset. The repertoires were released in a freely available public database meant as a resource for research on the immune response to SARS-CoV-2. The samples were drawn from two sources: the first 160 participants of the ongoing ImmuneRACE study, and fewer than 1,500 subjects contributed by 6 global collaborators. Nearly every sample came with metadata listing a de-identified subject ID, COVID-19 status, age in years and sex. Where HLA class I and class II types were available, the types were taken from metadata supplied by the sample provider, not from assay-based typing. On the study overall, not on this receptor specifically: The quantity of clinical and demographic metadata differed by source and by participant and was supplied without curation.

Including cysteine and phenylalanine, the CDR3 has 15 amino acids. Of all the DNA, just the CDR3 is kept, 45 bases in frame from base 1. Based on the germline V gene, the CDR1 and CDR2 sequences are KGHDR and SFDVKD. One collaborating source in Seattle enrolled patients during active infection and followed them longitudinally through the course of disease. Whole blood was collected in K2EDTA tubes by collaborating institutions according to the institutions' own protocols. For TCRbeta analysis, collaborator samples were shipped as frozen whole blood, as isolated PBMCs, or as DNA extracted from either sample type. TCRbeta CDR3 regions were amplified from genomic DNA by means of the immunoSEQ Assay, a bias-controlled multiplex PCR. Concerning the study's data processing: The number of nucleated cells in each sample was estimated from the amplification of reference gene primers within the assay. To quantify the absolute abundance of each unique TCRbeta CDR3 rearrangement, sequence reads were collapsed and filtered. For each sample, productive Simpson clonality was calculated by taking the square root of Simpson's diversity index across productive rearrangements. The table comes from immuneACCESS by way of TCRdb, which keeps in-frame sequences with V and J called. Part of the clones is missing from these tables; in studies checked, under half for an unresolved V gene and the rest for unknown reasons. Clonal size and the V and J genes are those of that table, whereas D and trimming came from the DNA. The sample contains approximately 300,000 clones, almost 90% of them found a single time. The leading ten clones occupy roughly 10% of the sample.

This sequence originates from a woman in her twenties or thirties with COVID-19, enrolled during active disease. Recombination connected TRBV24-1 to TRBJ1-5; TRBD1 fits 8 bases in the junction. The sample was peripheral blood. The CDR3 reads CAPRTGSLPNQPQHF. In nucleotides, the sequence is TGTGCACCCAGGACAGGGAGTTTGCCCAATCAGCCCCAGCATTTT.